This T cell receptor beta chain was sequenced during a study of blood T cell repertoires in COVID-19. Trimming removed 2 bases from V and 0 bases from J, with 11 bases in between. This CDR3 has 15 residues. Germline V lookup: CDR1 SGHTA, CDR2 FQGNSA. Assay used: immunoSEQ multiplex PCR; TCRdb lists only in-frame clones, some missing. Of 180,000 or so clones in the sample, around 80% were seen once. Material: peripheral blood. V and J are TRBV7-2 and TRBJ2-7; D remains ambiguous. The clonotype was recovered from a woman of 80 years or more with active or convalescent COVID-19. DNA for the CDR3: TGTGCCAGCAGCTTAAAAATTTCGAGCTCCTACGAGCAGTACTTC. As protein: CASSLKISSSYEQYF.